This T cell receptor beta chain was identified during a study of CD8 T cells in Susac syndrome (dated 2019 in TCRdb). With respect to the entire study: Of the Susac syndrome patients who were sequenced, roughly 6 had clinically active disease and roughly eight were in clinical remission. Clonality of the CD8+ T cell repertoire was compared between 11 to 12 healthy donors, 14 Susac syndrome patients and fewer than 16 multiple sclerosis patients. Susac syndrome patients were therapy-naive, on corticosteroids (some also receiving IVIg), or on IVIg alone at blood withdrawal. The study used repertoire sequencing to test whether antigen drove CD8+ T cell activation and differentiation in Susac syndrome.

RNA was extracted using the RNeasy kit, and about 0.45 to 1 microgram was reverse transcribed with random hexamers. TCR beta CDR3 regions were amplified with the immunoSEQ multiplex PCR assay covering 54 Vbeta and 13 Jbeta segments. Bias from PCR amplification was corrected by using a synthetic template baseline for primer optimization and for computational correction. Turning to the authors' computational methods: Reads were annotated to V, D and J genes per IMGT and analyzed with immunoSEQ Analyzer, keeping only productive sequences. Clonality was computed as one minus Shannon entropy normalized by log2 of the number of productive unique sequences. Public and private clones were assessed among the 100 most prevalent clones of each patient and control. Susac-specific clones were defined as absent from healthy and MS cohorts, around 980 published viral clones and other ImmuneACCESS disease sequences. TCRdb reprocessed the public reads (quality trimming at Q25 with fastp, clone calling with MiXCR) and kept in-frame beta chains. Here each entry gathers all rows of one CDR3 protein and keeps the most common genes and DNA. TCRdb's processing, not the study's, gives the V and J calls here. For this sample there are tens of thousands of distinct CDR3 sequences; about 95% appear just once. Jointly, the top ten make up about 0.45% of the sample.

With respect to this clonotype: It lacks a known antigen. No quality values exist for individual bases; no much larger clone is one base distant.

The CDR3 numbers 14 residues from cysteine through phenylalanine. Only the CDR3 DNA is retained, 42 bases long and in frame from the first base. V and J are truncated by 4 bases and 2 bases respectively, leaving an intervening sequence of 12 bases. CDR1 is given as SGDLS and CDR2 as YYNGEE, both from the germline V gene. Broader findings and caveats from the paper: Susac syndrome CD8+ repertoires showed clonal expansion, highest in CD8+ TEMRA cells and greater in clinically active than remitting patients. Sixteen Susac-specific public clones were identified in the total CD8+ repertoire, and roughly five Susac-specific public clones were identified in the CD8+ TEMRA repertoire. The study acknowledged that relatively few individuals were included in the TCR sequencing and HLA analysis.

Peripheral blood CD8+ and CD4+ T cells from healthy donors, Susac syndrome patients and multiple sclerosis patients were profiled by high-throughput TCR beta sequencing. Susac syndrome patients met recently defined diagnostic criteria for definite or probable disease. Bulk CD8+ and CD4+ T cells were purified magnetically by negative isolation, whereas CD8+ TEMRA cells were enriched by FACS. Blood was collected in EDTA tubes and processed within 24 hours, with PBMCs isolated through density gradient centrifugation. PBMCs intended for TCR sequencing were cryopreserved in liquid nitrogen and were subsequently thawed in a 37 degrees C water bath. The sorted or isolated CD4+, CD8+ and CD8+ TEMRA cells had a purity of 90% or higher.

Sequenced material: CD8+ T cells from PBMCs. This clonotype originated in a human donor with Susac syndrome. The chain employs TRBV9 and TRBJ2-5; no D gene call is confident. CDR3 protein: CASSIRPFQETQYF. The bases are TGTGCCAGCAGCATCCGACCGTTTCAAGAGACCCAGTACTTC.